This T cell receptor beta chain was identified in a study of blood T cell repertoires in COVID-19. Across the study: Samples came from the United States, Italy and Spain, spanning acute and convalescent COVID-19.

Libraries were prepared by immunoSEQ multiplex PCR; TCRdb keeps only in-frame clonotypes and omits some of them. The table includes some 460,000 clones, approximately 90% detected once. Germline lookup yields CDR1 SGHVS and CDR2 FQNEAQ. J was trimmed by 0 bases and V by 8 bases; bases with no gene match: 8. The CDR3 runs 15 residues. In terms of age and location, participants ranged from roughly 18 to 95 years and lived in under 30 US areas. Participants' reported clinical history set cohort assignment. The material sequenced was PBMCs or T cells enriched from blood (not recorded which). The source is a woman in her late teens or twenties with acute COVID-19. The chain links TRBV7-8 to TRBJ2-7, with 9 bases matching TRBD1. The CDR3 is CASVGPGQGSYEQYF. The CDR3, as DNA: TGTGCCAGCGTAGGACCGGGACAGGGCTCCTACGAGCAGTACTTC.